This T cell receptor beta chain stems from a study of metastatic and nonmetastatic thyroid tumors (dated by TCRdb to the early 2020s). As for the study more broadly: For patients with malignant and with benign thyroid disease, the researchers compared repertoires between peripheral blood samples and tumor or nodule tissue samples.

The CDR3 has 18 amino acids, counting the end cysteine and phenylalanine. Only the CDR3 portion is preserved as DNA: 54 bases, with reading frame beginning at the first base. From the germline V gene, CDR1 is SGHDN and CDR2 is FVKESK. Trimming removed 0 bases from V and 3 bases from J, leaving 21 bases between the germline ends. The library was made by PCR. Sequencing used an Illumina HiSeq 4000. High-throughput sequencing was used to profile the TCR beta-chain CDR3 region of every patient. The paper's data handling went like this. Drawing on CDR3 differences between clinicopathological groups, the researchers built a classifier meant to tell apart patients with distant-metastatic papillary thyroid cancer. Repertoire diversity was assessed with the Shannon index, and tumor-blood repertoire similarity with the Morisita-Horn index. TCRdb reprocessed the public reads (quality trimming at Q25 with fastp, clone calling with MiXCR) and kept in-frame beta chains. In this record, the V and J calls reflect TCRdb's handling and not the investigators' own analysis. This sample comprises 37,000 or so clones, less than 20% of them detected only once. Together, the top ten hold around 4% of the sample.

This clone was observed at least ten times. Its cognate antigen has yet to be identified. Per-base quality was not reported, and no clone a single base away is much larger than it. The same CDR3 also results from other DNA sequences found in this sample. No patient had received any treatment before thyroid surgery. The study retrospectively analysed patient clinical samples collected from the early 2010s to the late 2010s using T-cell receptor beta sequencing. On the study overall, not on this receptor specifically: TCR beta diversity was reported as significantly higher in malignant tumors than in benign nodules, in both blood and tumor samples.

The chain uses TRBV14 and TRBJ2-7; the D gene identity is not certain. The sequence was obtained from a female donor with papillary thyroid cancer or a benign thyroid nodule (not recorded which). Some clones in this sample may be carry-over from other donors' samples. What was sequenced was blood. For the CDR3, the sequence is CASSQERIQTPRVYEQYF. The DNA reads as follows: TGTGCCAGCAGCCAAGAACGGATACAAACTCCTAGGGTCTACGAGCAGTACTTC.